Below, one T cell receptor (beta chain) is given with its context. The entry originates in a study of blood T cells in healthy people across ages. The CDR3 is 16 residues long. Germline V gene lookup returns CDR1 MNHEY and CDR2 SMNVEV (reference sequence). V lost 4 bases and J lost 4; bases outside the gene matches: 9. Together with a sample-barcoded 5' primer, a J-beta primer mix was included in a second PCR lasting roughly 6 to 12 cycles. TCRdb reanalysed the 5' RACE reads using MiXCR and keeps one entry per CDR3 protein. This table has some 1.6 million distinct CDR3 sequences, around 36% appearing once.

The chain couples TRBV27 to TRBJ1-2, with 10 bases aligning to TRBD1. The material sequenced was blood. The sequence came from a woman between 25 and 40 years old in good health. CDR3 in DNA: TGTGCCAGCAGTTCCTCCGGGACAGGGGACCTCTATGGCTACACCTTC. Translating it yields CASSSSGTGDLYGYTF.